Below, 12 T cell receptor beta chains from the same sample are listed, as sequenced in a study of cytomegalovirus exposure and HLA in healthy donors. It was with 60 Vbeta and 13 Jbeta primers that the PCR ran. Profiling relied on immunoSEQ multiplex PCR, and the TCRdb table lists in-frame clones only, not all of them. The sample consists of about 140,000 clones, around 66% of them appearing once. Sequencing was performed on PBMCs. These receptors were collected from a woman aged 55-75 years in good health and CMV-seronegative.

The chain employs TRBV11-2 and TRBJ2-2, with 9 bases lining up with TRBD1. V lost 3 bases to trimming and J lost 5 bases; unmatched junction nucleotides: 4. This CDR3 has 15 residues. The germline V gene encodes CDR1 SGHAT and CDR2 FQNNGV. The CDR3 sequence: CASSLRTGVTGELFF. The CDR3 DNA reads TGTGCCAGCAGCTTGAGGACAGGGGTGACCGGGGAGCTGTTTTTT.

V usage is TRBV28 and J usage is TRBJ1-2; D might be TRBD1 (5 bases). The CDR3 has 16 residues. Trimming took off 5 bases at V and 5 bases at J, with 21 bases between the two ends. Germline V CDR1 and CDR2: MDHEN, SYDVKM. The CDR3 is CASSTYTKKGLYGYTF. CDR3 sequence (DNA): TGTGCCAGCAGTACTTATACTAAAAAGGGGCTATATGGCTACACCTTC.

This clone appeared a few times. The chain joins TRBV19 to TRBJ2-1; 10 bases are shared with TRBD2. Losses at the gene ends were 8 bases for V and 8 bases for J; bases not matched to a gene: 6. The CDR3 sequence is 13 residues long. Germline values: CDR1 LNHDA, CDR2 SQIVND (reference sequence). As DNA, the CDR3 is TGTGCCAGTCGCTCTAGCGGGAGTTATGAGCAGTTCTTC. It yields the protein CASRSSGSYEQFF.

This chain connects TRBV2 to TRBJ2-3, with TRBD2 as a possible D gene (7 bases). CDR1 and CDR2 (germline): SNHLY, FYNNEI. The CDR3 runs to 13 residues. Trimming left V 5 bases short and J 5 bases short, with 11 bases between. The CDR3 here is CASSKGGIDTQYF. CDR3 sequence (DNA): TGTGCCAGCAGTAAGGGGGGGATAGATACGCAGTATTTT. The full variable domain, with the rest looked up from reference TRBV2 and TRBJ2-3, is EPEVTQTPSHQVTQMGQEVILRCVPISNHLYFYWYRQILGQKVEFLVSFYNNEISEKSEIFDDQFSVERPDGSNFTLKIRSTKLEDSAMYFCASSKGGIDTQYFGPGTRLTVL.

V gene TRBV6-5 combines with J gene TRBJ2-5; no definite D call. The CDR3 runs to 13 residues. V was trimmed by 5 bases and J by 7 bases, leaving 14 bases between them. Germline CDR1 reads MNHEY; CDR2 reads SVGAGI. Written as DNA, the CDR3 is TGTGCCAGCAGTGGCCGTTCTGCAGGGACCCAGTACTTC. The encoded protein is CASSGRSAGTQYF.

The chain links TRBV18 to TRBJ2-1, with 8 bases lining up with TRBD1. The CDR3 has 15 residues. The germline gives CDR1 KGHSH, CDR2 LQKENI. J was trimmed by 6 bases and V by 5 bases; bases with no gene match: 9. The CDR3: CASSSGTGGPNEQFF. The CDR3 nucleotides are TGTGCCAGCTCATCCGGGACAGGCGGACCCAATGAGCAGTTCTTC. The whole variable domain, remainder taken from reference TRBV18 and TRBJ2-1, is NAGVMQNPRHLVRRRGQEARLRCSPMKGHSHVYWYRQLPEEGLKFMVYLQKENIIDESGMPKERFSAEFPKEGPSILRIQQVVRGDSAAYFCASSSGTGGPNEQFFGPGTRLTVL.

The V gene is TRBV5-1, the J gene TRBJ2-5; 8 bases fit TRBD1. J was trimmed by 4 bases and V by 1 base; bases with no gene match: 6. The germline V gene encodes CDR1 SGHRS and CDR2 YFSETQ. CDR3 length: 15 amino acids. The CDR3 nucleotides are TGCGCCAGCAGCTTGCGCAGGGGGCTAGGAGAGACCCAGTACTTC. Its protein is CASSLRRGLGETQYF.

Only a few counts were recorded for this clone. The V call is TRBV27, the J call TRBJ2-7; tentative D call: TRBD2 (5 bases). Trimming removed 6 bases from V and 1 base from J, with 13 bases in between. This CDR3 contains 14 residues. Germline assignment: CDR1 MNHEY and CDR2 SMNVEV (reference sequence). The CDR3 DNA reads TGTGCCAGCAGCTCGGGAACCCGATCCTACGAGCAGTACTTC. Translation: CASSSGTRSYEQYF.

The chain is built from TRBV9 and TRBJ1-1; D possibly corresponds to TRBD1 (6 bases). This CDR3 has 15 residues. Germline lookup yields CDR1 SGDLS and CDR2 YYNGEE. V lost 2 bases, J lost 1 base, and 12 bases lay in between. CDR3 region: CASSVGGSRNTEAFF. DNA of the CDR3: TGTGCCAGCAGCGTTGGGGGCTCGCGGAACACTGAAGCTTTCTTT.

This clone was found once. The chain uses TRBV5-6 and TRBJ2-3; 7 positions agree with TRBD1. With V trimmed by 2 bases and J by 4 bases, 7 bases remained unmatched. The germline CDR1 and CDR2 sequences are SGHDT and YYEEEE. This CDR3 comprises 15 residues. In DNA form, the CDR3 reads TGTGCCAGCAGCTTAAGAGGGGGCCCGGCAGATACGCAGTATTTT. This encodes CASSLRGGPADTQYF.

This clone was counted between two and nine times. CDR3 nucleotides: TGTGCCAGCAGCTCCCTAGCGGTGAGGGGCAATGAGCAGTTCTTC. This encodes CASSSLAVRGNEQFF. This rearrangement joins TRBV13 to TRBJ2-1, with TRBD2 matching over 7 bases. Germline V gene lookup returns CDR1 PRHDT and CDR2 FYEKMQ (reference sequence). The V segment lost 4 bases and the J segment 6 bases; nucleotides outside the gene matches: 9. The CDR3 covers 15 residues.

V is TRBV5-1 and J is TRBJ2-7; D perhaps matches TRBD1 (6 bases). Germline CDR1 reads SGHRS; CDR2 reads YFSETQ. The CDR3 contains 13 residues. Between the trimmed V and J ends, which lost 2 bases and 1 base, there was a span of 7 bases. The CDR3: CASSFGQSYEQYF. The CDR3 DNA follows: TGCGCCAGCAGCTTTGGACAGTCCTACGAGCAGTACTTC. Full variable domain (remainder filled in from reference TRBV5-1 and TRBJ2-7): KAGVTQTPRYLIKTRGQQVTLSCSPISGHRSVSWYQQTPGQGLQFLFEYFSETQRNKGNFPGRFSGRQFSNSRSEMNVSTLELGDSALYLCASSFGQSYEQYFGPGTRLTVT.